This T cell receptor (beta chain) stems from a study of blood T cells in healthy people across ages. Across the whole study: Template switching retrieved approximately one barcoded beta molecule for each two T cells.

This CDR3 region has 13 residues. The V gene's germline CDR1 is DFQATT and CDR2 SNEGSKA (reference sequence). V dropped 3 bases and J dropped 1 base, with 9 bases sitting between them. This clonotype has only a few counts. For the second PCR, which ran for about 7 to 12 cycles, a sample-barcoded 5' primer and a J-beta primer mix were used. Tags on each cDNA molecule came from a template-switch adaptor with 12 random nucleotides. TCRdb redid the calling of the 5' RACE reads with MiXCR, one entry per CDR3 protein. The sample lists hundreds of thousands of distinct CDR3 sequences; approximately 52% were seen once.

Sample: blood. The clonotype comes from a woman older than 75 in good health. The chain uses TRBV20-1 and TRBJ2-5; D is uncertain. The CDR3 reads CSASVHFQETQYF. CDR3 bases: TGCAGTGCTAGTGTTCACTTCCAAGAGACCCAGTACTTC.